What follows is one T cell receptor (beta chain) and its context. The PCR made use of 60 Vbeta and 13 Jbeta primers. The authors' processing: An analysis that came later counted 77 million or so unique TCR beta chains, around 12 million shared. TCRdb keeps only in-frame clones here, not all; method: immunoSEQ multiplex PCR. The V and J calls and clone size are taken from that table; D and trimming were inferred from the DNA. The data show about 110,000 clones, over 60% seen once. This specimen comes from a study of cytomegalovirus exposure and HLA in healthy donors. All donors participated as healthy donors of bone marrow. There were likely unrecorded immune exposures, though donors were nominally healthy when sampled. CDR1 and CDR2 from the germline V gene are MDHEN and SYDVKM. The ends lost 5 bases at V and 4 bases at J; junction bases unmatched: 8. CDR3 size: 16 residues.

This clonotype was obtained from a human donor in good health. Sequencing input: PBMCs. This chain links TRBV28 with TRBJ2-5; TRBD2 matches at 12 bases. CDR3 sequence reads: CASSHLAGGPRETQYF. In DNA form, the CDR3 reads TGTGCCAGCAGTCATCTAGCGGGAGGGCCTCGAGAGACCCAGTACTTC.